The rows below give T cell receptor beta chains drawn from one sample of a study of T cells in Graves' hyperthyroidism and ophthalmopathy. MiXCR, run by TCRdb on the multiplex PCR reads, gives a single entry per CDR3 protein. This sample has around 800,000 distinct CDR3 sequences; 38% occur once, and the top ten carry around 10%. The specimen sequenced was blood. These receptors originate from a man aged 18 to 30 with Graves' hyperthyroidism. CDR3s include the opening cysteine and the closing phenylalanine or tryptophan. A D gene is named only where the DNA matches it firmly. Some rows mark clone size as missing; the rest say once, few, many or name a class of expanded clone.

abundance	v_gene	j_gene	d_gene	CDR3nt	CDR3aa
NA	TRBV4-1	TRBJ1-1	TRBD1	TGCGCCAGCAGCCAAGCTAGGGACAGGGGATGGAACACTGAAGCTTTCTTT	CASSQARDRGWNTEAFF
few	TRBV7-9	TRBJ1-2	TRBD1	TGTGCCAGCACCGAATTTGGGACAGAAATTCTCTATGGCTACACCTTC	CASTEFGTEILYGYTF
few	TRBV12-3/TRBV12-4	TRBJ2-2	NA	TGTGCCAGCAGATCAGGACCCGGGGAGCTGTTTTTT	CASRSGPGELFF
NA	TRBV6-5	TRBJ1-5	TRBD1	TGTGCCAGCAGTTCGGGACAGGAAAAAATGGGCAATCAGCCCCAGCATTTT	CASSSGQEKMGNQPQHF
many	TRBV2	TRBJ1-5	NA	TGTGCCAGCAGCGCACAGAGTAGCAATCAGCCCCAGCATTTT	CASSAQSSNQPQHF
NA	TRBV6-1	TRBJ2-2	TRBD1	TGTGCCAGCAAGCCACAGGGGGGAAACACCGGGGAGCTGTTTTTT	CASKPQGGNTGELFF
NA	TRBV7-2	TRBJ1-1	TRBD1	TGTGCCAGCAGCTCTCTCGACAGGGCCCCGAACACTGAAGCTTTCTTT	CASSSLDRAPNTEAFF
few	TRBV4-1	TRBJ2-5	NA	TGCGCCAGCAGCCAAGTCGGCTTGGAAGAGACCCAGTACTTC	CASSQVGLEETQYF
NA	TRBV5-1	TRBJ1-2	NA	TGTGCCAGCAGCCACCTCGCGACCGGGGGCCACTATGGCTACACCTTC	CASSHLATGGHYGYTF
NA	TRBV7-2	TRBJ2-2	NA	TGTGCCAGCAGCCAAGAATTCGGGACCGGGGAGCTGTTTTTT	CASSQEFGTGELFF
NA	TRBV7-6	TRBJ1-5	NA	TGTGCCAGCAGCTTAGTCTCGGGTACCCAGCCCCAGCATTTT	CASSLVSGTQPQHF
few	TRBV19	TRBJ2-2	NA	TGTGCCAGTAGTATCCAGGGAAGATCCGGGGAGCTGTTTTTT	CASSIQGRSGELFF
NA	TRBV5-6	TRBJ1-1	TRBD1	TGTGCCAGCAGCTATAACAGGGGGACTGAAGCTTTCTTT	CASSYNRGTEAFF
NA	TRBV10-3	TRBJ1-1	NA	TGTGCCACCACAACGGGGAGTCGGGCTTTCTTT	CATTTGSRAFF
NA	TRBV6-5	TRBJ1-4	NA	TGTGCCAGCAGTTCAAGGGGCTTGTCTAATGAAAAACTGTTTTTT	CASSSRGLSNEKLFF
NA	TRBV9	TRBJ2-7	TRBD1	TGTGCCAGCAGCCAGGAAACCGGGACAGGACCCTACGAGCAGTACTTC	CASSQETGTGPYEQYF
NA	TRBV15	TRBJ1-4	TRBD1	TGTGCCACCAGCAGATCGTTAGGACAGGGTGAAAAACTGTTTTTT	CATSRSLGQGEKLFF
NA	TRBV7-9	TRBJ1-2	NA	TGTGCCAGCAGCTTAGGGTTAGAGGGGAATGGCTACACCTTC	CASSLGLEGNGYTF
once	TRBV20-1	TRBJ1-1	NA	TGCGGTGCGGCGGACGGGAACACTGAAGCTTTCTTT	CGAADGNTEAFF
NA	TRBV20-1	TRBJ2-5	TRBD2	TGCAGTGCTAGGGGGCTAGCGGGGCGTCAAGAGACCCAGTACTTC	CSARGLAGRQETQYF
NA	TRBV20-1	TRBJ2-2	NA	TGCAGTGCTCCGGGACACTCCACCGGGGAGCTGTTTTTT	CSAPGHSTGELFF
NA	TRBV7-2	TRBJ1-3	NA	TGTGCCAGCAGCTTGGCCGGGGGCTTCGGGGGTGGAAACACCATATATTTT	CASSLAGGFGGGNTIYF
NA	TRBV7-8	TRBJ2-2	NA	TGTGCCAGAAGCCTCGAGGGGGGCAAACGGAACGGGGAGCTGTTTTTT	CARSLEGGKRNGELFF
many	TRBV29-1	TRBJ2-6	TRBD1	TGCAGCGCCGGGACAGACTCTGGGGCCAACGTCCTGACTTTC	CSAGTDSGANVLTF
many	TRBV29-1	TRBJ2-5	TRBD2	TGCAGCGTTGATTGGGCTAGCGGGAGGGAGTACCAAGAGACCCAGTACTTC	CSVDWASGREYQETQYF
NA	TRBV4-2	TRBJ1-4	TRBD1	TGTGCCAGCAGCCAAGACGACCTAGGGGGCTCTGAACTGTTTTTT	CASSQDDLGGSELFF
NA	TRBV7-3	TRBJ1-2	NA	TGTGCCAGCAGCCAAAGGGCGGTAACCTATGGCTACACCTTC	CASSQRAVTYGYTF
NA	TRBV2	TRBJ2-7	NA	TGTGCCAGCAGCAGTCCCTCGACGGCCGGGGAGCAGTACTTC	CASSSPSTAGEQYF